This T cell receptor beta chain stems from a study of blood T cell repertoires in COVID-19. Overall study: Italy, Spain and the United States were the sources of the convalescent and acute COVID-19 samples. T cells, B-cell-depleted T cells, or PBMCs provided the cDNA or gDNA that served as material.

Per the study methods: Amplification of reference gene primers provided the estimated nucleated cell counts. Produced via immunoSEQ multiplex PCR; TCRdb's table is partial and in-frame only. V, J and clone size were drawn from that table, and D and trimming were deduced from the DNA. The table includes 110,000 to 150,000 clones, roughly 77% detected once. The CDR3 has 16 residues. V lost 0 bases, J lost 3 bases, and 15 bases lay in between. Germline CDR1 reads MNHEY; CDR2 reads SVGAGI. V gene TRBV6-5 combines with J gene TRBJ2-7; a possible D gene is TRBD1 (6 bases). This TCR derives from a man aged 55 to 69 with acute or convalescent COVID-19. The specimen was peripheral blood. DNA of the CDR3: TGTGCCAGCAGTTACTCCGCGGACAGCCAATTCTACGAGCAGTACTTC. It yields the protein CASSYSADSQFYEQYF.